These 27 T cell receptor beta chains were sequenced from one sample in a study of shared clonotypes between healthy human individuals. Repertoires were generated with immunoSEQ multiplex PCR, while TCRdb's copy carries only in-frame clones and drops some. The sample lists about 2.4 million clones, approximately 90% seen once, with roughly 0.13% in the top ten. Sequencing was done on a sample of naive CD4+ T cells sorted from blood. Sample subset: CD45RA+ positively selected. All receptors come from a man aged 18 to 35 in good health.

This sequence joins TRBV6-1 and TRBJ1-5; 8 bases agree with TRBD1. The germline V gene has CDR1 MNHNS and CDR2 SASEGT. The CDR3 consists of 19 residues. V was pared by 1 base and J by 1 base, with 12 bases of the junction left unmatched. The CDR3 loop reads CASSEGTGKGQKSNQPQHF. In nucleotides, the CDR3 is TGTGCCAGCAGTGAAGGGACAGGGAAAGGGCAAAAGAGCAATCAGCCCCAGCATTTT.

The V gene is TRBV6-5, the J gene TRBJ1-2, with a weak D call TRBD1 (5 bases). CDR1 is MNHEY and CDR2 is SVGAGI in the germline V gene. The CDR3 runs to 11 residues. The germline V and J ends were trimmed by 11 bases and 3 bases, with 10 bases remaining between them. CDR3 nucleotide sequence: TGTGCCGCCGGGGACCACTATGGCTACACCTTC. Translation: CAAGDHYGYTF.

With regard to this clone: The same CDR3 arises from other DNA sequences in this sample as well. This sequence joins TRBV2 and TRBJ1-4; D gene unclear. The germline V gene has CDR1 SNHLY and CDR2 FYNNEI. V lost 4 bases and J lost 0, with 9 bases in between. The CDR3 extends over 15 amino acids. The CDR3 DNA sequence: TGTGCCAGCAGTGCATCGGGTGCAACTAATGAAAAACTGTTTTTT. It yields the protein CASSASGATNEKLFF.

This rearrangement joins TRBV11-2 to TRBJ1-6; tentatively, D is TRBD1 (5 bases). Germline V gene data show CDR1 as SGHAT and CDR2 as FQNNGV. Trimming removed 1 base from V and 7 bases from J, with 20 bases in between. The CDR3 length is 18 residues. CDR3 amino acids: CASSLAILPGTGNSPLHF. CDR3 DNA: TGTGCCAGCAGCTTAGCTATTTTGCCCGGGACTGGGAATTCACCCCTCCACTTT.

The chain carries TRBV5-6 and TRBJ2-7, with D hard to call. Germline V gene data show CDR1 as SGHDT and CDR2 as YYEEEE. Trimming removed 1 base at V and 1 base at J, with 15 bases between. The CDR3 is 16 residues long. The CDR3 is CASSLIGRAVSYEQYF. As DNA, the CDR3 is TGTGCCAGCAGCTTGATTGGACGGGCCGTATCCTACGAGCAGTACTTC.

The V call is TRBV7-2, the J call TRBJ1-1, with D uncertain. The germline V gene encodes CDR1 SGHTA and CDR2 FQGNSA. The V gene lost 5 bases and the J gene lost 0 bases, with 4 bases spanning the gap. The CDR3 length is 12 residues. The CDR3 coding sequence is TGTGCCAGCAGCCGGATGAACACTGAAGCTTTCTTT. Translation: CASSRMNTEAFF.

The gene calls are TRBV7-2 and TRBJ2-2, with 8 bases matching TRBD1. J gave up 4 bases and V 4 bases, and 11 bases lay outside the gene matches. The CDR3 is made up of 17 amino acids. The germline gives CDR1 SGHTA, CDR2 FQGNSA. In nucleotides, the CDR3 is TGTGCCAGCAGCTGGACAGGGACGTACGGGAGCACCGGGGAGCTGTTTTTT. Its translation: CASSWTGTYGSTGELFF.

The chain is built from TRBV10-3 and TRBJ1-6; no clear D gene. The CDR3 consists of 14 residues. V gave up 10 bases and J gave up 8 bases, with 18 bases separating them. Germline CDR1 reads ENHRY; CDR2 reads SYGVKD. CDR3 coding DNA: TGTGCCACCAGATATAGGGATCAGGATTCACCCCTCCACTTT. The encoded protein is CATRYRDQDSPLHF.

This clone came up once. CDR3 bases: TGCGCCAGCAGTGATAACAGGGGCAGTTATGGCCCCTACGAGCAGTACTTC. This translates into CASSDNRGSYGPYEQYF. The chain uses TRBV10-1 and TRBJ2-7, with 7 bases fitting TRBD1. There are 17 residues in the CDR3. V was clipped by 3 bases and J by 2 bases; unmatched bases: 13. The germline gives CDR1 WNHNN, CDR2 SYGVQD (reference sequence).

This rearrangement joins TRBV7-8 to TRBJ2-2, with D hard to call. CDR1 and CDR2 from the germline V gene are SGHVS and FQNEAQ. V dropped 5 bases and J dropped 1 base, with 11 bases sitting between them. CDR3 length: 15 amino acids. Here the CDR3 DNA reads TGTGCCAGCAGCCGGCAATCGCGGAACACCGGGGAGCTGTTTTTT. Protein product: CASSRQSRNTGELFF.

The rearrangement uses TRBV5-8 and TRBJ2-7, with D maybe TRBD2 (6 bases). Germline CDR1 and CDR2: SGHTS and YDEGEE. The CDR3 has 13 residues. The V gene lost 2 bases and the J gene lost 7 bases, with 13 bases spanning the gap. CDR3 DNA sequence: TGTGCCAGCAGCTTTGCGGGGACGGATGAGCAGTACTTC. Translation: CASSFAGTDEQYF.

The rearrangement links TRBV6-5 to TRBJ2-7; D is perhaps TRBD1 or TRBD2 (5 bases each). The CDR3 is made up of 12 amino acids. V shed 6 bases and J shed 3 bases, with 9 bases lying between them. The germline CDR1 and CDR2 sequences are MNHEY and SVGAGI. The CDR3 region is CASRGEFYEQYF. CDR3 nucleotide sequence: TGTGCCAGCAGAGGGGAGTTCTACGAGCAGTACTTC.

In nucleotides, the CDR3 is TGTGCCAGCAGCTACGGGAAGAATTCACCCCTCCACTTT. Encoded protein: CASSYGKNSPLHF. The rearrangement joins TRBV9 to TRBJ1-6, with D unclear. The CDR3 extends over 13 amino acids. The V gene lost 4 bases and the J gene lost 7 bases, with 9 bases spanning the gap. CDR1 is SGDLS and CDR2 is YYNGEE in the germline V gene.

The gene calls are TRBV19 and TRBJ2-7; 7 bases fit TRBD1. The CDR3 contains 14 residues. CDR1 is LNHDA and CDR2 is SQIVND in the germline V gene (reference sequence). V lost 5 bases, J lost 6 bases, and 10 bases stayed unmatched. As DNA, the CDR3 is TGTGCCAGTAGTTCCCAGGGGGTGACCGGCGAGCAGTACTTC. Its translation is CASSSQGVTGEQYF. Combining the CDR3 with reference TRBV19 and TRBJ2-7 gives the whole variable domain DGGITQSPKYLFRKEGQNVTLSCEQNLNHDAMYWYRQDPGQGLRLIYYSQIVNDFQKGDIAEGYSVSREKKESFPLTVTSAQKNPTAFYLCASSSQGVTGEQYFGPGTRLTVT.

This clone was picked up one time. The CDR3 protein is CASSFRPPLAQITDTQYF. The CDR3 region has the DNA TGTGCCAGCAGCTTTCGCCCCCCACTAGCTCAAATCACAGATACGCAGTATTTT. The chain employs TRBV7-9 and TRBJ2-3, with a possible D match to TRBD2 (6 bases). The germline V and J ends were trimmed by 3 bases and 2 bases, with 21 bases remaining between them. CDR1 and CDR2 (germline): SEHNR, FQNEAQ (reference sequence). This CDR3 has 18 amino acids.

The V gene is TRBV6-5, the J gene TRBJ1-2; D gene ambiguous. CDR1 and CDR2 (germline): MNHEY, SVGAGI. The CDR3 length is 12 residues. Trimming removed 2 bases from V and 6 bases from J, with 7 bases in between. This chain's CDR3 is CASSYLGNGYTF. In nucleotides, the CDR3 is TGTGCCAGCAGTTACCTTGGTAATGGCTACACCTTC.

The chain joins TRBV4-3 to TRBJ1-1; tentatively, D is TRBD1 (5 bases). V lost 2 bases and J lost 0, with 10 bases in between. Germline CDR1 reads LGHNA; CDR2 reads YSLEER. This CDR3 comprises 15 residues. The CDR3 loop reads CASSQQGSMNTEAFF. Here the CDR3 DNA reads TGCGCCAGCAGCCAACAGGGATCCATGAACACTGAAGCTTTCTTT.

As for this clone: This specimen includes other DNA sequences encoding the same CDR3. V gene TRBV6-5 combines with J gene TRBJ1-4; 8 nucleotides line up with TRBD1. CDR1 is MNHEY, CDR2 SVGAGI, per germline. V gave up 4 bases and J gave up 3 bases; unmatched junction bases: 4. The CDR3 extends over 15 amino acids. CDR3 sequence: CASSLDRVANEKLFF. CDR3 in DNA: TGTGCCAGCAGTTTGGACAGGGTTGCTAATGAAAAACTGTTTTTT.

This clone was detected once. The chain is built from TRBV14 and TRBJ2-7, with unresolved D. The CDR3 covers 14 residues. Germline loops: CDR1 SGHDN, CDR2 FVKESK. The V and J ends lost 6 bases and 0 bases respectively, with 12 bases between them. DNA of the CDR3: TGTGCCAGCAGTCGCGACACCTTCTCCTACGAGCAGTACTTC. Protein: CASSRDTFSYEQYF.

V usage is TRBV5-4 and J usage is TRBJ2-1; 9 nucleotides match TRBD2. CDR3 length equals 15 residues. CDR1 SGHNT and CDR2 YYREEE come from the germline V gene (reference sequence). V gave up 2 bases and J gave up 3 bases; unmatched junction bases: 3. The CDR3 DNA reads TGTGCCAGCAGCTTTGGCGGGGGGGACTACAATGAGCAGTTCTTC. Protein: CASSFGGGDYNEQFF.

The genes are TRBV27 and TRBJ1-1; possible D gene TRBD1, 6 bases. The CDR3 sequence is 13 residues long. V was shortened by 6 bases and J by 5 bases, with 13 bases between the two germline ends. Germline V lookup: CDR1 MNHEY, CDR2 SMNVEV (reference sequence). CDR3 residues: CASRTPGATEAFF. Here the CDR3 DNA reads TGTGCCAGCAGGACCCCGGGGGCGACTGAAGCTTTCTTT.

In this sample, this clone turned up a few times. The rearrangement uses TRBV9 and TRBJ1-1; D might be TRBD1 (6 bases). In germline, CDR1 is SGDLS, CDR2 YYNGEE. V shed 0 bases and J shed 9 bases, with 12 bases lying between them. This CDR3 region has 13 residues. CDR3 DNA: TGTGCCAGCAGCGTAGATTGGGGGCGCAAAGCTTTCTTT. This sequence encodes CASSVDWGRKAFF.

The rearrangement links TRBV5-1 to TRBJ1-1; the D gene is possibly TRBD1 (6 bases). Germline CDR1 is SGHRS and CDR2 is YFSETQ. The V end was cut by 3 bases, the J end by 6 bases, with 15 bases between. There are 14 residues in the CDR3. CDR3 bases: TGCGCCAGCAGCTCGGACAGAAAGTCTCCTGAAGCTTTCTTT. It specifies CASSSDRKSPEAFF.

The chain employs TRBV5-1 and TRBJ1-2; 8 nucleotides align to TRBD1. The CDR3 is made up of 14 amino acids. With 4 bases clipped from V and 5 bases from J, the junction kept 7 bases outside the gene matches. Germline values: CDR1 SGHRS, CDR2 YFSETQ. The chain's CDR3 is CASSPRDRLYGYTF. CDR3 coding DNA: TGCGCCAGCAGCCCCCGGGACAGGCTTTATGGCTACACCTTC.

This clone was observed a single time. The V call is TRBV5-4, the J call TRBJ2-5, with D uncertain. The CDR3 is 13 residues long. The V end was cut by 4 bases, the J end by 5 bases, with 12 bases between. Germline CDR1 reads SGHNT; CDR2 reads YYREEE (reference sequence). Here the CDR3 reads CASSQSLGETQYF. In nucleotides, the CDR3 is TGTGCCAGCAGCCAAAGTCTAGGGGAGACCCAGTACTTC.

The chain couples TRBV7-2 to TRBJ2-7; D gene unclear. Trimming removed 3 bases from V and 1 base from J, with 13 bases in between. Germline V gives CDR1 SGHTA, CDR2 FQGNSA. The CDR3 is made up of 15 amino acids. CDR3 amino acids: CASSLLGGKSYEQYF. The CDR3 DNA reads as TGTGCCAGCAGCTTGCTCGGTGGCAAGTCCTACGAGCAGTACTTC.

The chain couples TRBV6-5 to TRBJ2-5; D may be TRBD1 (8 bases). The CDR3 extends over 11 amino acids. From germline, CDR1 is MNHEY and CDR2 SVGAGI. CDR3 nucleotides: TGTGCTACAGGGGGGGGAGAGACCCAGTACTTC. Amino acid sequence: CATGGGETQYF.